Here is one T cell receptor (beta chain) with its context. In the authors' workflow: Amplified reference gene primers provided the basis for estimating nucleated cell counts. Measured with immunoSEQ multiplex PCR; TCRdb has only the in-frame clones, and not every one. For V, J and clone size, that table is used; D and trimming come from the DNA. The sample holds 270,000 or so clones; roughly nine tenths are singletons and the top ten take 0.94%. The sample originates from a study of blood T cell repertoires in COVID-19. Overall study context: Samples came from the United States, Italy and Spain, spanning acute and convalescent COVID-19. The cDNA or gDNA used as material had been derived from T cells, B-cell-depleted T cells, or PBMCs.

CDR1 is SEHNR, CDR2 FQNEAQ, per germline (reference sequence). The CDR3 extends over 17 amino acids. The V and J ends lost 0 bases and 4 bases, in that order; junction bases with no gene match: 4. This receptor was taken from a woman aged 40-49 years who had recovered from COVID-19. The sample taken for sequencing was peripheral blood. V gene TRBV7-9 combines with J gene TRBJ2-1; 12 nucleotides match TRBD2. This CDR3 reads CASSLASSGRAYNEQFF. CDR3 sequence (DNA): TGTGCCAGCAGCTTAGCGTCTAGCGGGAGGGCATACAATGAGCAGTTCTTC. The complete variable domain, with remaining parts taken from reference TRBV7-9 and TRBJ2-1, reads DTGVSQNPRHKITKRGQNVTFRCDPISEHNRLYWYRQTLGQGPEFLTYFQNEAQLEKSRLLSDRFSAERPKGSFSTLEIQRTEQGDSAMYLCASSLASSGRAYNEQFFGPGTRLTVL.